The count of the clone carrying this T cell receptor beta chain is one. This entry belongs to a study of blood T cell repertoires in COVID-19. Overall study: Sites across the United States, Italy and Spain contributed samples from acute and convalescent COVID-19. In each case, the material was cDNA or gDNA derived from T cells, B-cell-depleted T cells, or PBMCs.

After removal of 5 bases from V and 7 bases from J, the junction contained 8 bases not matched to a gene. From germline, CDR1 is KGHSY and CDR2 FQNENV. The CDR3 extends over 15 amino acids. Original data processing: Quantification of nucleated cells was approximated via reference gene primer amplification. Clones were read by immunoSEQ multiplex PCR, and TCRdb kept only the in-frame ones, dropping some. V and J calls and clone size are as listed in that table; D and trimming were resolved from the DNA. The sample lists around 140,000 clones, about 90% seen once, with less than 2.5% in the top ten. This receptor was taken from a man over 45 with active COVID-19. The sample taken for sequencing was peripheral blood. The J gene is TRBJ2-1, the V gene TRBV16, with TRBD1 matching 10 bases. The DNA of the CDR3 is TGTGCCAGCAGCACCCCGGACAGGGGGAAGAATGAGCAGTTCTTC. It yields the protein CASSTPDRGKNEQFF.